The 3 T cell receptor beta chains below come from one sample, sequenced in a study of blood T cell repertoires in COVID-19. Method: immunoSEQ multiplex PCR; TCRdb's copy keeps in-frame clones and lacks some. This sample has about 200,000 clones, with around 89% found just once. The sample comprised peripheral blood. These TCRs come from a middle-aged man with active or convalescent COVID-19.

The V and J genes are TRBV28 and TRBJ1-1; the D gene is possibly TRBD1 (6 bases). Looked up from germline, CDR1 is MDHEN and CDR2 is SYDVKM. Deletions cut 5 bases from V and 0 bases from J, with 16 bases between. The CDR3 length is 16 residues. CDR3 residues: CASSPGQMKLNTEAFF. The CDR3 coding sequence is TGTGCCAGCAGTCCCGGACAGATGAAATTGAACACTGAAGCTTTCTTT.

The table lists this clone with a count of one. V and J are TRBV5-1 and TRBJ1-1; the match to TRBD1 covers 10 bases. The germline V gene has CDR1 SGHRS and CDR2 YFSETQ. Unmatched junction bases numbered 4, after V lost 4 bases and J lost 1 base. The CDR3 runs to 15 residues. The CDR3 nucleotides are TGCGCCAGCAGCATGAGACAGGGGGCGAACACTGAAGCTTTCTTT. Its protein product is CASSMRQGANTEAFF. Filled out from reference TRBV5-1 and TRBJ1-1, the complete variable domain reads KAGVTQTPRYLIKTRGQQVTLSCSPISGHRSVSWYQQTPGQGLQFLFEYFSETQRNKGNFPGRFSGRQFSNSRSEMNVSTLELGDSALYLCASSMRQGANTEAFFGQGTRLTVV.

This rearrangement joins TRBV10-3 to TRBJ1-1; D not resolved. Germline V gene sequence: CDR1 ENHRY, CDR2 SYGVKD. V was shortened by 3 bases and J by 3 bases, with 8 bases between the two germline ends. The CDR3 has 13 residues. The CDR3 region is CAISDPDYTEAFF. The CDR3 coding sequence is TGTGCCATCAGTGACCCCGACTACACTGAAGCTTTCTTT.